This T cell receptor (beta chain) was sequenced for a study of regulatory T cells in long-lasting Graves disease (dated by TCRdb to the early 2020s). In terms of the full investigation: Patients with newly diagnosed Graves' disease had been on antithyroid drugs for under 3 months. Persistent Graves' disease patients were compared with newly diagnosed Graves' disease patients by peripheral blood TCR sequencing and RNA sequencing. The study was conducted in China and was registered as a clinical trial. TCR sequencing covered 13 persistent and approximately 20 newly diagnosed Graves' disease patients, around 35 samples in total. Summary of the overall study and its limitations: Sequencing and analysis were limited to the TCR beta chain. Persistent disease showed preferential use of TRBV28, TRBJ1-2 and TRBJ2-5, whereas newly diagnosed disease favored TRBV20-1 and TRBJ2-1. Patients with persistent disease shared more public clonotypes (over 2,500) than newly diagnosed patients did (966). The small sample size was acknowledged by the authors as a limitation that may reduce accuracy. Compared with newly diagnosed patients, persistent Graves' disease patients had lower TCR Shannon entropy and fewer highly expanded clones, which suggests clonal expansion. Peripheral blood alone was examined, since thyroid tissue, which constituted the primary lesion, could not be accessed.

Library preparation used multiplex PCR. The sample was run on an Illumina HiSeq 4000. CDR3 regions were amplified by Arm-PCR with iRepertoire HTBI primers to construct TCR beta libraries. Gel purification was performed on PCR products prior to sequencing. As for the original processing: Across samples, roughly 60 TRBV and 13 to 15 TRBJ segments were identified and used for gene usage analysis of CDR3 amino acid clonotypes. COPE and FqMerger were used to merge filtered high-quality paired reads into contigs. BLAST was used to align contigs to IMGT TRBV, TRBD and TRBJ reference genes, with CDR3 defined following IMGT. Any clonotype with a frequency above 0.1% was counted as a highly expanded clone. Shannon entropy was used to measure repertoire diversity, and the Gini coefficient was used to measure V-J evenness. Clonotypes shared by more than one individual were considered public. TCRdb trimmed the raw reads at Q25, called clones with MiXCR and kept productive beta chains. Each entry merges the rows of one CDR3 protein and shows their most common DNA and genes. None of the V and J calls come from the authors' own analysis; TCRdb made them. The sample table shows 560,000 or so distinct CDR3 sequences, and about 15% are seen once. The ten largest clonotypes hold more than 10% of the sample.

Interpreted using the paper, the time point label stands for: newly diagnosed GD, antithyroid drugs for less than 3 months. RNA was extracted from PBMCs in TRIzol for both TCR sequencing and RNA sequencing. The diagnosis of Graves' disease followed American Thyroid Association guidelines. Patients were recruited from an endocrinology department in Xi'an, China. Each patient gave around 9 milliliters of peripheral blood, collected in an EDTA anticoagulant tube. PBMCs were isolated by Ficoll Paque Plus density gradient separation without further T cell sorting. An Agilent 2100 Bioanalyzer and agarose gel were used to assess RNA quality, and a NanoDrop 2000 was used to measure RNA concentration. From the cysteine through the phenylalanine, the CDR3 covers 18 amino acids. Just the 54-base CDR3 DNA is kept, in frame starting at base 1. Germline trimming: 3 bases from V, 7 bases from J; junction bases outside gene matches: 13. Sequences MNHEY (CDR1) and SMNVEV (CDR2) are obtained from the germline V gene (reference sequence).

This clonotype was counted a few times. Its antigen is currently not known. Qualities for individual bases were not recorded, and no much larger clone is one base off. The same specimen was also included in a second study, on T cells in Graves' hyperthyroidism and ophthalmopathy. Per the second study: Stable Graves' hyperthyroidism was defined as no progression to ophthalmopathy during 18 months of follow-up. Hyperthyroidism patients were aged 18 to 65 years and newly diagnosed, with disease duration of less than 2 months. Exclusion was applied to patients with uncontrolled infections, other autoimmune diseases, pregnancy or lactation. Diagnoses were based on clinical symptoms, serum thyroxine and TRAb, thyroid ultrasound and orbital computed tomography. The first round of RT-PCR for the TCR CDR3 was performed with the HTBI primer set and the Qiagen OneStep RT-PCR kit. Most expanded thyroid clonotypes (frequency above 0.001) were also found in blood, which suggests that blood repertoires may mirror thyroid immune responses. In cross-validation, a model built on a 13 V-J signature told ophthalmopathy apart from stable hyperthyroidism with 85% to 90% sensitivity and about 81% specificity, and in testing the same model reached 80%/75%. In validation, the model predicted progression to ophthalmopathy with over 65% sensitivity and roughly 72% specificity, a median of around six months before onset. TCR V-J signatures able to tell the groups apart were searched for in a discovery cohort of 95 to 100 patients, of whom fewer than 45 had Graves' ophthalmopathy and 57 had stable Graves' hyperthyroidism. Prospective prediction of ophthalmopathy was tested in an independent validation cohort of 18 to 20 hyperthyroidism patients and around 16 patients who later progressed to ophthalmopathy. The approximately 100 discovery patients were divided at random into training and test sets in a 7:3 ratio. Thyroid tissue and blood T-cell repertoires from about 6 Graves' hyperthyroidism patients were also compared in the study. Following sampling, methimazole starting at 30 mg daily was given to hyperthyroidism patients, and high-dose intravenous methylprednisolone was given to ophthalmopathy patients. The libraries were constructed in a second round of multiplex PCR and then size-selected and purified. Paired-end sequencing of the libraries was performed with 100 bp reads on an Illumina HiSeq2000. SOAPnuke was used to process the raw data, with reads discarded if the reads contained adapters or uncalled bases, had a mean Phred below 15, or lacked an exact constant-primer or identifier match. COPE v1.2.5 was used to merge high-quality paired reads, and clonotypes were defined as unique nucleotide sequences. MiTCR v1.1 was used to align the clonotypes against IMGT TRBV, TRBD and TRBJ reference segments. Only V-J combinations with frequency above 0.0001, covering roughly 99% of repertoires, were analysed. A TCS score was defined as the ratio of F50 (clonal expansion) to E x V (chaos), with BLOSUM62-based TCRdist applied between CDR3 peptides within each V-J. Welch's t-statistics and random forest reduced several hundred V-J features to roughly 13, which were used in a naive Bayes classifier (R e1071). Sample size was not statistically predetermined, and investigators were not blinded to group allocation. According to the paper, TCR Vbeta CDR3 sequencing was carried out on around 140 peripheral blood samples, which came from more than 40 ophthalmopathy, around 75 hyperthyroidism and roughly 17 progressor patients.

The sample was peripheral blood mononuclear cells (PBMCs), taken at new diagnosis, from a patient treated with antithyroid drugs. The chain is made from TRBV27 and TRBJ2-3; 13 central nucleotides agree with TRBD2. The origin of this receptor is a man between 18 and 35 years old with Graves disease. Donor details come from another sample of the same person, matched by shared clones. The nucleotides are TGTGCCAGCAGTTTCCAAATACGGACTAGCGGGAGTTTAAATACGCAGTATTTT. Translation gives CASSFQIRTSGSLNTQYF.